These 24 T cell receptor beta chains came from one sample sequenced in a study of blood T cell repertoires in COVID-19. TCRdb keeps only in-frame clones here, not all; method: immunoSEQ multiplex PCR. The sample contains some 300,000 clones, approximately 88% of which appear only once. Material for sequencing was peripheral blood. The receptor source for this set is a woman in her 30s who had recovered from COVID-19.

The chain is built from TRBV4-2 and TRBJ2-5; 10 bases are a match to TRBD1. This CDR3 comprises 16 residues. Trimming at V came to 3 bases and at J to 5 bases, leaving 9 bases not matched to a gene. CDR1 is LGHNA and CDR2 is YNFKEQ in the germline V gene. The chain's CDR3 is CASSHLAGQGRETQYF. Here the CDR3 DNA reads TGTGCCAGCAGCCACCTTGCGGGACAGGGGAGGGAGACCCAGTACTTC.

This clone was picked up one time. CDR3 bases: TGTGCCAGCAGTTGGGTAGCCGGGGTAATAAATGAGCAGTTCTTC. The encoded protein is CASSWVAGVINEQFF. The rearrangement uses TRBV27 and TRBJ2-1; perhaps TRBD2 as D (5 bases). The CDR3 runs 15 residues. V gave up 4 bases and J gave up 7 bases, with 17 bases separating them. CDR1 and CDR2 from the germline V gene are MNHEY and SMNVEV (reference sequence).

V usage is TRBV5-1 and J usage is TRBJ2-2; 8 positions agree with TRBD2. The CDR3 spans 15 residues. V was pared by 3 bases and J by 2 bases, with 3 bases of the junction left unmatched. Germline V lookup: CDR1 SGHRS, CDR2 YFSETQ. In nucleotides, the CDR3 is TGCGCCAGCAGCTCCGGGGGGGTAAACACCGGGGAGCTGTTTTTT. Its protein is CASSSGGVNTGELFF.

This chain uses TRBV6-2 or TRBV6-3 with TRBJ2-3; D may be TRBD2 (5 bases). Per germline, CDR1 MNHEY and CDR2 SVGEGT. The V gene lost 5 bases and the J gene lost 0 bases, with 18 bases spanning the gap. The CDR3 is 17 amino acids. CDR3 DNA sequence: TGTGCCAGCAGTAGCGGAAAAGTTAGAGGGAGCACAGATACGCAGTATTTT. Residues: CASSSGKVRGSTDTQYF.

This clone was counted between two and nine times. The CDR3 region has the DNA TGCGCCAGCAGCCAAGAGCGACAGGGGACGAGCACTGAAGCTTTCTTT. Protein sequence: CASSQERQGTSTEAFF. The chain carries TRBV4-1 and TRBJ1-1; TRBD1 matches 8 bases. The CDR3 consists of 16 residues. Trimming took 0 bases from V and 4 from J; bases not matched to a gene: 7. The germline V gene has CDR1 MGHRA and CDR2 YSYEKL.

The chain links TRBV24-1 to TRBJ1-3; D is perhaps TRBD1 (5 bases). From germline, CDR1 is KGHDR and CDR2 SFDVKD. The CDR3 is made up of 13 amino acids. V was shortened by 9 bases and J by 2 bases, with 10 bases between the two germline ends. The CDR3 DNA reads as TGTGCCACCCAAGACAGAACTGGAAACACCATATATTTT. Its protein is CATQDRTGNTIYF.

V is TRBV5-1 and J is TRBJ1-6, with unresolved D. Deletions cut 5 bases from V and 7 bases from J, with 10 bases between. Germline CDR1 is SGHRS and CDR2 is YFSETQ. The CDR3 consists of 13 residues. The DNA of the CDR3 is TGCGCCAGCAGGGAGGCCGAGAATTCACCCCTCCACTTT. Translating gives CASREAENSPLHF.

The chain has TRBV20-1 and TRBJ2-7; no reliable D call. There are 11 residues in the CDR3. V was clipped by 3 bases and J by 5 bases, with 8 bases between them. CDR1 and CDR2 (germline): DFQATT, SNEGSKA (reference sequence). The CDR3, as DNA: TGCAGTGCTAGTCTGAGCCACGAGCAGTACTTC. Translated, it gives CSASLSHEQYF.

CDR3 protein: CASSRAREETQYF. The CDR3 DNA is TGTGCCAGCTCACGCGCCAGGGAAGAGACCCAGTACTTC. The chain is built from TRBV18 and TRBJ2-5, with D possibly TRBD1 on 5 matching bases. The V and J ends lost 4 bases and 3 bases respectively, with 9 bases between them. Germline V gene sequence: CDR1 KGHSH, CDR2 LQKENI. CDR3 size: 13 residues.

The chain carries TRBV5-5 and TRBJ1-2; 8 nucleotides line up with TRBD1. The CDR3 is 17 amino acids. V lost 0 bases to trimming and J lost 6 bases; unmatched junction nucleotides: 13. Germline CDR1 reads SGHKS; CDR2 reads YYEKEE (reference sequence). The CDR3 DNA follows: TGTGCCAGCAGCTTGGCCCTGGGATTGGAACAGGGGGATGGCTACACCTTC. The encoded protein is CASSLALGLEQGDGYTF.

This chain links TRBV14 with TRBJ2-1; D perhaps matches TRBD2 (6 bases). This CDR3 comprises 15 residues. V dropped 4 bases and J dropped 12 bases, with 22 bases sitting between them. CDR1 is SGHDN, CDR2 FVKESK, per germline. CDR3 DNA sequence: TGTGCCAGCAGCCCCCTTTGGGAACTAGCCTCTGGGCAGTTCTTC. Its protein product is CASSPLWELASGQFF.

V gene TRBV6-4 combines with J gene TRBJ2-1; TRBD2 might be the D (6 bases). V was clipped by 0 bases and J by 4 bases, with 13 bases between them. In germline, CDR1 is MRHNA, CDR2 SNTAGT. There are 16 residues in the CDR3. The CDR3: CASSDSPIGGYNEQFF. CDR3 in DNA: TGTGCCAGCAGTGACTCACCGATCGGGGGTTACAATGAGCAGTTCTTC.

The rearrangement joins TRBV19 to TRBJ1-2; TRBD1 matches 12 bases. J was trimmed by 14 bases and V by 3 bases; bases with no gene match: 7. Germline lookup yields CDR1 LNHDA and CDR2 SQIVND (reference sequence). The CDR3 is 13 residues long. The CDR3: CASSIGDRGLQTF. The CDR3 bases are TGTGCCAGTAGTATTGGGGACAGGGGGCTACAGACCTTC.

The CDR3 DNA sequence: TGTGCCAGCAGCAAAGGGACAGCCGAGGACTATGGCTACACCTTC. This gives the protein CASSKGTAEDYGYTF. The chain joins TRBV11-3 to TRBJ1-2; 7 nucleotides agree with TRBD1. Germline V gene lookup returns CDR1 SGHNT and CDR2 YENEEA. The CDR3 extends over 15 amino acids. V lost 5 bases to trimming and J lost 3 bases; unmatched junction nucleotides: 9.

The V call is TRBV19, the J call TRBJ1-2; 8 nucleotides line up with TRBD1. The CDR3 spans 17 residues. Germline V gene data show CDR1 as LNHDA and CDR2 as SQIVND (reference sequence). Germline trimming cut 4 bases from V and 2 bases from J; bases unmatched to any gene: 12. The CDR3 spells CASSREVPGQANYGYTF. CDR3 nucleotide sequence: TGTGCCAGTAGTAGGGAAGTTCCGGGACAGGCAAACTATGGCTACACCTTC.

Concerning this clone itself: The conserved phenylalanine or tryptophan is not found at the CDR3 terminus, so this likely reflects a read error. It is unclear where the CDR3 begins or ends on the DNA, so no DNA is shown, and the CDR3 is as TCRdb lists it. V and J are TRBV21-1 and TRBJ1-1. TRBV21-1 is a pseudogene. Ends included, the CDR3 has 9 residues. The CDR3 protein is CASSKGERK.

The rearrangement joins TRBV5-1 to TRBJ2-3, with D tentatively TRBD2 (7 bases). The germline V and J ends were trimmed by 5 bases and 4 bases, with 14 bases remaining between them. The V gene's germline CDR1 is SGHRS and CDR2 YFSETQ. The CDR3 is 14 residues long. CDR3 coding DNA: TGCGCCAGCAGTCGTGGGGGGGCCTCAGATACGCAGTATTTT. It encodes CASSRGGASDTQYF. The whole variable domain, filled in from reference TRBV5-1 and TRBJ2-3, reads KAGVTQTPRYLIKTRGQQVTLSCSPISGHRSVSWYQQTPGQGLQFLFEYFSETQRNKGNFPGRFSGRQFSNSRSEMNVSTLELGDSALYLCASSRGGASDTQYFGPGTRLTVL.

The chain uses TRBV6-6 and TRBJ2-5, with TRBD1 as a possible D gene (6 bases). This CDR3 is 15 amino acids long. CDR1 and CDR2 from the germline V gene are MNHNY and SVGAGI (reference sequence). V shed 4 bases and J shed 5 bases, with 17 bases lying between them. The DNA for the CDR3 is TGTGCCAGCAGTTTGATGGGACAATCCGGCGAGACCCAGTACTTC. Translation gives CASSLMGQSGETQYF.

This clone was seen a single time. The V call is TRBV7-3, the J call TRBJ1-1; possibly TRBD1 for D (5 bases). This CDR3 region has 13 residues. Germline CDR1 and CDR2: SGHTA and FQGTGA. Between the trimmed V and J ends, which lost 3 bases and 3 bases, there was a span of 8 bases. The CDR3 coding sequence is TGTGCCAGCAGCTTCCAAGGGGACACTGAAGCTTTCTTT. Translating gives CASSFQGDTEAFF.

This chain uses TRBV5-4 with TRBJ2-1; 8 bases line up with TRBD1. Germline lookup yields CDR1 SGHNT and CDR2 YYREEE (reference sequence). V was pared by 5 bases and J by 1 base, with 5 bases of the junction left unmatched. CDR3 size: 15 residues. For the CDR3, the DNA is TGTGCCAGCAGTTATGACAGGGGATCCTACAATGAGCAGTTCTTC. The encoded protein is CASSYDRGSYNEQFF.

The chain combines TRBV4-2 with TRBJ2-3; maybe TRBD2 (7 bases). CDR1 is LGHNA, CDR2 YNFKEQ, per germline. The CDR3 sequence is 17 residues long. The V end was cut by 0 bases, the J end by 6 bases, with 19 bases between. CDR3 in amino acids: CASSQDALAGAGDTQYF. Written as DNA, the CDR3 is TGTGCCAGCAGCCAAGATGCCCTCGCGGGGGCAGGGGATACGCAGTATTTT.

This chain joins TRBV10-3 and TRBJ1-1; the D gene is possibly TRBD1 (6 bases). Germline CDR1 reads ENHRY; CDR2 reads SYGVKD. The CDR3 length is 17 residues. V was pared by 2 bases and J by 4 bases, with 20 bases between. In DNA form, the CDR3 reads TGTGCCATCAGTGAGGAAACCGGGACAATAGCGGGCACTGAAGCTTTCTTT. Protein product: CAISEETGTIAGTEAFF.

This chain links TRBV19 with TRBJ2-1; 7 positions agree with TRBD2. The CDR3 sequence is 12 residues long. Trimming removed 5 bases from V and 9 bases from J; junction bases left unmatched: 4. CDR1 is LNHDA, CDR2 SQIVND, per germline (reference sequence). CDR3: CASSYLAAEQFF. The CDR3 nucleotides are TGTGCCAGTAGTTATCTAGCGGCTGAGCAGTTCTTC.

The rearrangement joins TRBV29-1 to TRBJ1-5, with TRBD1 matching over 8 bases. J lost 6 bases, V lost 4 bases, and 11 bases had no gene match. This CDR3 has 15 residues. Germline loops: CDR1 SQVTM, CDR2 ANQGSEA. CDR3 DNA sequence: TGCAGCGTTGCTCTGGGCGGGACAGGTGGTCAGCCCCAGCATTTT. Translated: CSVALGGTGGQPQHF. Variable domain in full (rest from reference TRBV29-1 and TRBJ1-5): SAVISQKPSRDICQRGTSLTIQCQVDSQVTMMFWYRQQPGQSLTLIATANQGSEATYESGFVIDKFPISRPNLTFSTLTVSNMSPEDSSIYLCSVALGGTGGQPQHFGDGTRLSIL.